Shown below are 21 T cell receptor beta chains from a single sample sequenced in a study of CD8+ T cells in alopecia areata. cDNA prepared by RNA extraction and subsequent reverse transcription served as the template for sequencing. Libraries were prepared by immunoSEQ multiplex PCR; TCRdb keeps only in-frame clonotypes and omits some of them. The sample consists of around 200,000 clones, about 60% of them appearing once. Treatment meaning: oral pan-JAK inhibitor, 5-10 mg twice daily. This sample comprised CD8+ T cells sorted from blood, obtained at week 24, from a patient treated with tofacitinib. Every receptor here comes from a human donor with alopecia areata.

This chain uses TRBV4-1 with TRBJ2-7, with D perhaps matching TRBD1 or TRBD2 (5 bases each). V was shortened by 0 bases and J by 9 bases, with 12 bases between the two germline ends. CDR1 and CDR2 (germline): MGHRA, YSYEKL. There are 13 residues in the CDR3. CDR3 nucleotides: TGCGCCAGCAGCCAAGAACGAGGGGATGGGCAGTACTTC. Translation gives CASSQERGDGQYF.

The sample holds a few counts of this clone. This chain joins TRBV2 and TRBJ2-1; D unclear. V gave up 3 bases and J gave up 7 bases, with 13 bases separating them. The CDR3 length is 14 residues. From germline, CDR1 is SNHLY and CDR2 FYNNEI. For the CDR3, the DNA is TGTGCCAGCAGTGACATAGTCTCCGGGAATGAGCAGTTCTTC. As protein: CASSDIVSGNEQFF.

The chain links TRBV9 to TRBJ1-1, with D unresolved. The CDR3 length is 10 residues. Germline CDR1 SGDLS, CDR2 YYNGEE. V lost 4 bases and J 10 bases, leaving 8 bases between the germline ends. The DNA for the CDR3 is TGTGCCAGCAGCCCATCCGGAGCTTTCTTT. Protein: CASSPSGAFF.

CDR3 region: CASSFGSLGNTIYF. CDR3 DNA sequence: TGTGCCAGCAGCTTCGGGAGTCTTGGAAACACCATATATTTT. The rearrangement joins TRBV5-6 to TRBJ1-3; D unresolved. With 2 bases removed from V and 3 bases from J, the gap between germline ends came to 9 bases. CDR1 and CDR2 (germline): SGHDT, YYEEEE. The CDR3 is made up of 14 amino acids.

This clone was seen only a few times. The chain employs TRBV30 and TRBJ1-1; 10 nucleotides agree with TRBD1. V lost 0 bases and J lost 7; bases outside the gene matches: 2. The CDR3 consists of 13 residues. CDR1 and CDR2 from the germline V gene are GTSNPN and SVGIG (reference sequence). The CDR3 DNA follows: TGTGCCTGGAGTGTAAGGGACAGGGGTGAAGCTTTCTTT. It encodes CAWSVRDRGEAFF. Full variable domain (remainder filled in from reference TRBV30 and TRBJ1-1): SQTIHQWPATLVQPVGSPLSLECTVEGTSNPNLYWYRQAAGRGLQLLFYSVGIGQISSEVPQNLSASRPQDRQFILSSKKLLLSDSGFYLCAWSVRDRGEAFFGQGTRLTVV.

A remark on this clone: The sample contains more than one DNA sequence encoding this CDR3. V and J are TRBV13 and TRBJ2-5, with D unresolved. Germline-derived CDR1 and CDR2 are PRHDT and FYEKMQ (reference sequence). The V and J ends lost 3 bases and 1 base respectively, with 6 bases between them. This CDR3 region has 13 residues. The CDR3 loop reads CASSLVSQETQYF. The DNA for the CDR3 is TGTGCCAGCAGCTTGGTCAGCCAAGAGACCCAGTACTTC.

The chain uses TRBV27 and TRBJ2-3, with 7 bases identical to TRBD1. The junction had 8 bases not matched to a gene; V was cut back by 5 bases and J by 0 bases. Per germline, CDR1 MNHEY and CDR2 SMNVEV (reference sequence). This CDR3 has 16 amino acids. In DNA form, the CDR3 reads TGTGCCAGCAGTATCATCGGGACAGCGAGCACAGATACGCAGTATTTT. Translating it yields CASSIIGTASTDTQYF.

The chain links TRBV2 to TRBJ2-1; 10 bases fit TRBD2. The CDR3 totals 15 residues. V gave up 6 bases and J gave up 7 bases; unmatched junction bases: 9. Germline V lookup: CDR1 SNHLY, CDR2 FYNNEI. The CDR3 loop is CASRRAGGPSNEQFF. The DNA for the CDR3 is TGTGCCAGCAGGAGAGCGGGGGGGCCTTCAAATGAGCAGTTCTTC. Full variable domain (missing parts from reference TRBV2 and TRBJ2-1): EPEVTQTPSHQVTQMGQEVILRCVPISNHLYFYWYRQILGQKVEFLVSFYNNEISEKSEIFDDQFSVERPDGSNFTLKIRSTKLEDSAMYFCASRRAGGPSNEQFFGPGTRLTVL.

The gene calls are TRBV7-9 and TRBJ2-7, with D possibly being TRBD1 (5 bases). V was trimmed by 1 base and J by 2 bases, leaving 12 bases between them. Germline lookup yields CDR1 SEHNR and CDR2 FQNEAQ (reference sequence). The CDR3 loop spans 15 amino acids. The CDR3 spells CASSLGQGVAYEQYF. In DNA form, the CDR3 reads TGTGCCAGCAGCTTAGGTCAAGGGGTGGCCTACGAGCAGTACTTC.

J is TRBJ2-2 and V is TRBV25-1, with unresolved D. The CDR3 has 11 amino acids. Germline CDR1 reads MGHDK; CDR2 reads SYGVNS. The V and J ends lost 4 bases and 6 bases respectively, with 3 bases between them. This CDR3 is CASSVAGELFF. CDR3 coding DNA: TGTGCCAGCAGTGTAGCCGGGGAGCTGTTTTTT.

The chain joins TRBV19 to TRBJ1-6; D call uncertain. The germline gives CDR1 LNHDA, CDR2 SQIVND (reference sequence). This CDR3 is 12 amino acids long. The V gene lost 1 base and the J gene lost 9 bases, with 4 bases spanning the gap. CDR3 sequence: CASSIGVSPLHF. CDR3 DNA: TGTGCCAGTAGTATAGGGGTTTCACCCCTCCACTTT. The variable domain in full, with the rest retrieved from reference TRBV19 and TRBJ1-6, is DGGITQSPKYLFRKEGQNVTLSCEQNLNHDAMYWYRQDPGQGLRLIYYSQIVNDFQKGDIAEGYSVSREKKESFPLTVTSAQKNPTAFYLCASSIGVSPLHFGNGTRLTVT.

The chain carries TRBV23-1 and TRBJ1-2, with a tentative D call TRBD1 (5 bases). TRBV23-1 is filed as an ORF, its function uncertain. V was clipped by 6 bases and J by 4 bases, with 18 bases between them. The CDR3 extends over 15 amino acids. The CDR3 protein is CASRPEGIDSYGYTF. In DNA form, the CDR3 reads TGCGCCAGCAGACCCGAGGGGATTGACAGCTATGGCTACACCTTC.

V is TRBV11-1 and J is TRBJ1-2; no clear D. The CDR3 has 13 amino acids. V lost 1 base to trimming and J lost 2 bases, with 5 bases between them. Germline lookup yields CDR1 SGHAT and CDR2 FQDESV (reference sequence). CDR3 sequence: CASSLGQNYGYTF. CDR3 DNA: TGTGCCAGCAGCTTAGGGCAAAACTATGGCTACACCTTC.

This clone appeared a few times. V gene TRBV5-6 combines with J gene TRBJ2-7; 7 bases align to TRBD2. This CDR3 is built from 12 residues. Germline CDR1 and CDR2: SGHDT and YYEEEE. V dropped 4 bases and J dropped 7; count of bases not matched to a gene: 5. The CDR3 DNA reads as TGTGCCAGCAGCCTCTCGGGGGGAGAGCAGTACTTC. Amino acids: CASSLSGGEQYF.

This clone turned up a few times. V is TRBV23-1 and J is TRBJ1-6, with 12 positions matching TRBD1. TRBV23-1 is an ORF for which the function is uncertain. CDR3 length: 20 residues. Losses at the gene ends were 1 base for V and 8 bases for J; bases not matched to a gene: 15. The CDR3 nucleotides are TGCGCCAGCAGTCAATTTCTCCGGGACAGGGGGCGAAAAAAGGATTCACCCCTCCACTTT. It specifies CASSQFLRDRGRKKDSPLHF.

The chain links TRBV23-1 to TRBJ2-2; D is undetermined. TRBV23-1 has ORF status, its function being uncertain. There are 16 residues in the CDR3. V was clipped by 7 bases and J by 1 base, with 16 bases between them. The DNA for the CDR3 is TGCGCCAGCACCCAACGGGTCAACAAGAACACCGGGGAGCTGTTTTTT. Encoded protein: CASTQRVNKNTGELFF.

This clone was seen just once. V usage is TRBV7-9 and J usage is TRBJ2-7; D is undetermined. The CDR3 is 12 residues long. The germline V gene has CDR1 SEHNR and CDR2 FQNEAQ (reference sequence). Trimming pared 5 bases from V and 3 bases from J, leaving 8 bases between. CDR3 loop: CASSRNIYEQYF. CDR3 nucleotide sequence: TGTGCCAGCAGCCGAAATATCTACGAGCAGTACTTC. The full variable domain, rest sourced from reference TRBV7-9 and TRBJ2-7, is DTGVSQNPRHKITKRGQNVTFRCDPISEHNRLYWYRQTLGQGPEFLTYFQNEAQLEKSRLLSDRFSAERPKGSFSTLEIQRTEQGDSAMYLCASSRNIYEQYFGPGTRLTVT.

This chain connects TRBV9 to TRBJ1-4; the match to TRBD1 covers 7 bases. Unmatched junction bases numbered 7, after V lost 3 bases and J lost 5 bases. Germline loops: CDR1 SGDLS, CDR2 YYNGEE. This CDR3 has 15 residues. Here the CDR3 DNA reads TGTGCCAGCAGCGAGGGGGACAGCCTAAATGAAAAACTGTTTTTT. Translation: CASSEGDSLNEKLFF. Together with reference TRBV9 and TRBJ1-4, the CDR3 gives the full variable domain: DSGVTQTPKHLITATGQRVTLRCSPRSGDLSVYWYQQSLDQGLQFLIQYYNGEERAKGNILERFSAQQFPDLHSELNLSSLELGDSALYFCASSEGDSLNEKLFFGSGTQLSVL.

This clone is a singleton in its sample. The chain uses TRBV7-9 and TRBJ2-7; D is unresolved. CDR3 size: 14 residues. Trimming took off 7 bases at V and 0 bases at J, with 13 bases between the two ends. CDR1 is SEHNR, CDR2 FQNEAQ, per germline (reference sequence). The CDR3: CASNGPINSYEQYF. CDR3 coding DNA: TGTGCCAGCAACGGACCGATAAACTCCTACGAGCAGTACTTC.

This clone was seen only a few times. V gene TRBV7-9 combines with J gene TRBJ2-2; D gene ambiguous. Trimming shortened V by 2 bases and J by 7 bases, and 11 bases separated the two germline ends. The germline V gene has CDR1 SEHNR and CDR2 FQNEAQ (reference sequence). The CDR3 spans 14 residues. CDR3 coding DNA: TGTGCCAGCAGCTTACTCAGGTCCGGCGGGGAGCTGTTTTTT. Translating it yields CASSLLRSGGELFF. Full variable domain (rest looked up from reference TRBV7-9 and TRBJ2-2): DTGVSQNPRHKITKRGQNVTFRCDPISEHNRLYWYRQTLGQGPEFLTYFQNEAQLEKSRLLSDRFSAERPKGSFSTLEIQRTEQGDSAMYLCASSLLRSGGELFFGEGSRLTVL.

Here the CDR3 reads CASSLCTGCYGYTF. CDR3 sequence (DNA): TGTGCCAGCAGCTTATGTACGGGGTGCTATGGCTACACCTTC. The chain has TRBV13 and TRBJ1-2; D is undetermined. V was pared by 2 bases and J by 4 bases, with 11 bases between. CDR1 PRHDT and CDR2 FYEKMQ come from the germline V gene (reference sequence). This CDR3 has 14 residues.